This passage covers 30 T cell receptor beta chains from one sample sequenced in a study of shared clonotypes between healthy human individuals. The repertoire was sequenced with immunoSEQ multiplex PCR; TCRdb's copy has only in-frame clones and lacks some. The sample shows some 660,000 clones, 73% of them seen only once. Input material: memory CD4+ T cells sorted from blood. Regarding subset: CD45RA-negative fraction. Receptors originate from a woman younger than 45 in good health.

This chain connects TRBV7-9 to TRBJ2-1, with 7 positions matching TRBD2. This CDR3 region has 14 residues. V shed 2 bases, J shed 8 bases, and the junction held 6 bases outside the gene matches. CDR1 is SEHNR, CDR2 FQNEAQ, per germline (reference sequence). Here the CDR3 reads CASSLQRDSHEQFF. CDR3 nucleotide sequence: TGTGCCAGCAGCTTACAGCGGGACTCCCATGAGCAGTTCTTC.

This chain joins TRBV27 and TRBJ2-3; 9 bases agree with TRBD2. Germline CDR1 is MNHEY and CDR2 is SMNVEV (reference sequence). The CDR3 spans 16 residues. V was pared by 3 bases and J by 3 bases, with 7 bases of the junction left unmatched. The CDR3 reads CASSFSRAGGTDTQYF. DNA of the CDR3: TGTGCCAGCAGTTTCTCGAGGGCGGGAGGGACAGATACGCAGTATTTT.

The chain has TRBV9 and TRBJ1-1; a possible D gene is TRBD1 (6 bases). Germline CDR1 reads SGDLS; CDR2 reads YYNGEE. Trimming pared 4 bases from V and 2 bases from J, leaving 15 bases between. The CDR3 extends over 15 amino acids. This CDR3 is CASSPSGTPNTEAFF. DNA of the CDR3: TGTGCCAGCAGCCCTTCCGGGACACCAAACACTGAAGCTTTCTTT.

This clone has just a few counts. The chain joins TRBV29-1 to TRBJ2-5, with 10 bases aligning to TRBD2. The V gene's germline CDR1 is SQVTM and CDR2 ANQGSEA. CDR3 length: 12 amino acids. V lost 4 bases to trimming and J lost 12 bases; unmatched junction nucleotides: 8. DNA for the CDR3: TGCAGCGTTGGCGCTAGCGGGAGAGTGGAGTACTTC. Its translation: CSVGASGRVEYF.

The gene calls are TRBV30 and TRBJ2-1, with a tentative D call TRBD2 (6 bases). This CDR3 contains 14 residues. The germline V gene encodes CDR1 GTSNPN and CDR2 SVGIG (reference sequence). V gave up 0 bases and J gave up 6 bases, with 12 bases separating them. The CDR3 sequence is CAWSVGTSPNEQFF. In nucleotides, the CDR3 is TGTGCCTGGAGTGTGGGAACTAGCCCCAATGAGCAGTTCTTC.

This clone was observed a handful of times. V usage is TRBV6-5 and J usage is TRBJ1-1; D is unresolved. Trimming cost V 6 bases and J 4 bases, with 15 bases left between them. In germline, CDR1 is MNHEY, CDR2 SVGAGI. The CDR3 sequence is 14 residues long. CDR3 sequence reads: CASRGFGGGTEAFF. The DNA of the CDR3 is TGTGCCAGCAGGGGCTTCGGTGGAGGCACTGAAGCTTTCTTT.

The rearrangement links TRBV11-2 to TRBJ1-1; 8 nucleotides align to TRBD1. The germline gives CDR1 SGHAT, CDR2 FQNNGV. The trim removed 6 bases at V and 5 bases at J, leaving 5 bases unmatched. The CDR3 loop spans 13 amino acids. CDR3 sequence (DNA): TGTGCCAGCAGATACGACAGGGGAACTGAAGCTTTCTTT. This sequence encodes CASRYDRGTEAFF.

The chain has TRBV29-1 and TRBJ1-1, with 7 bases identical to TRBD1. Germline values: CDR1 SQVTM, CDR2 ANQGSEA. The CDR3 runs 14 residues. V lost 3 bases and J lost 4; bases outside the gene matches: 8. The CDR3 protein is CSVEPKTGRTEAFF. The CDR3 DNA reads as TGCAGCGTTGAGCCAAAGACAGGGCGCACTGAAGCTTTCTTT.

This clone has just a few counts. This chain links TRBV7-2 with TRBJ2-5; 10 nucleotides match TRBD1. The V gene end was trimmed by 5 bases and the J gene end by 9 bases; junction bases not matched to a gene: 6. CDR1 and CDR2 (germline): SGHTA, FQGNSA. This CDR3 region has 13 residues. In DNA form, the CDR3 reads TGTGCCAGCAGCATTGCGGACAGGGGGTCCCAGTACTTC. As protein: CASSIADRGSQYF.

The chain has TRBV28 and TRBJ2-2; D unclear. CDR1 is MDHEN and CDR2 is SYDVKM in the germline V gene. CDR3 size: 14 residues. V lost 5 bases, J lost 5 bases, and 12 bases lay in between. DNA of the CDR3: TGTGCCAGCAGTCTAGGGTTTTTGACCGGGGAGCTGTTTTTT. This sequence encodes CASSLGFLTGELFF.

CDR3 in amino acids: CASSGGRGTDTQYF. The CDR3 DNA follows: TGCGCCAGCAGCGGAGGCCGGGGCACAGATACGCAGTATTTT. The chain has TRBV5-1 and TRBJ2-3; tentative D call: TRBD2 (5 bases). Germline V gene sequence: CDR1 SGHRS, CDR2 YFSETQ. The ends were cut back, 4 bases at V and 1 base at J, with 10 bases in the middle. The CDR3 spans 14 residues.

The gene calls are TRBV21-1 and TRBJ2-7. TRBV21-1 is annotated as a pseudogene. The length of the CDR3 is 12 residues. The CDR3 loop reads CASSKDIGEQYF. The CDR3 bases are TGTGCCAGCAGCAAAGATATAGGCGAGCAGTACTTC.

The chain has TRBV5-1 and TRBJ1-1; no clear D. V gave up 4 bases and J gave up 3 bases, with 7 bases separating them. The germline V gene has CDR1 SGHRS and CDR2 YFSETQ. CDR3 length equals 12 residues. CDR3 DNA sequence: TGCGCCAGCAGCCCGGACTACACTGAAGCTTTCTTT. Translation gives CASSPDYTEAFF.

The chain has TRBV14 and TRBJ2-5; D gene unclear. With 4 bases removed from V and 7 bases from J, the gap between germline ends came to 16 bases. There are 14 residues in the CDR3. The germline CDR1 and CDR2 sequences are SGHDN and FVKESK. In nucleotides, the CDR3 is TGTGCCAGCAGCCTCACCGGCTCTTCAACGACCCAGTACTTC. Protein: CASSLTGSSTTQYF.

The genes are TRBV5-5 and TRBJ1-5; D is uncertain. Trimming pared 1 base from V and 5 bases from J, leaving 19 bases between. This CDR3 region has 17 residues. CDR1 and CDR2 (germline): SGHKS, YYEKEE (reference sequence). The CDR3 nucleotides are TGTGCCAGCAGCTTGAGGTTTACTCCTGGTAATTATCAGCCCCAGCATTTT. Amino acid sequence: CASSLRFTPGNYQPQHF.

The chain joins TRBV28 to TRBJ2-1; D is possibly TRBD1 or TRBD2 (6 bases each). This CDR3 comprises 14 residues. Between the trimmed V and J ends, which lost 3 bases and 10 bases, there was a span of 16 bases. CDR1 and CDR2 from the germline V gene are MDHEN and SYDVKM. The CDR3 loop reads CASSFSRGANEQFF. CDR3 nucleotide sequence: TGTGCCAGCAGTTTTTCAAGGGGGGCAAACGAGCAGTTCTTC.

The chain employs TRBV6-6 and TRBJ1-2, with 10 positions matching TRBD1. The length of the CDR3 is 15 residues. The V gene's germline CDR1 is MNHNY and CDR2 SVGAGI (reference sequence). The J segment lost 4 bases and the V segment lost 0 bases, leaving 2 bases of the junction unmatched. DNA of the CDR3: TGTGCCAGCAGTTACTCGGGACAGGGGTTCTATGGCTACACCTTC. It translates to CASSYSGQGFYGYTF.

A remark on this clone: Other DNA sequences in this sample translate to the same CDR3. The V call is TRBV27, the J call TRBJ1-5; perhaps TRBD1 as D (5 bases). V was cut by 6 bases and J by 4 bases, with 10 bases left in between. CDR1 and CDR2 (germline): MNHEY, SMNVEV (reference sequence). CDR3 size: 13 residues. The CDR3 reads CASRTGGNQPQHF. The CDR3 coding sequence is TGTGCCAGCAGAACCGGGGGAAATCAGCCCCAGCATTTT.

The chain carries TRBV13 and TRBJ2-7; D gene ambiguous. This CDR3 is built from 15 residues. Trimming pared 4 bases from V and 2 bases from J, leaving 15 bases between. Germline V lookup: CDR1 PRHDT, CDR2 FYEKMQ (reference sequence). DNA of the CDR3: TGTGCCAGCAGCTCCCGACGACGCCTGGCCTACGAGCAGTACTTC. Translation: CASSSRRRLAYEQYF.

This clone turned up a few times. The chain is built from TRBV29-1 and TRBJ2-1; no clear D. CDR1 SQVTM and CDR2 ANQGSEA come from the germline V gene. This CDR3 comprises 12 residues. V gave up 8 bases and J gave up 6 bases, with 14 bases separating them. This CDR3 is CSSGGWFNEQFF. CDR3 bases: TGCAGCTCCGGTGGGTGGTTCAATGAGCAGTTCTTC.

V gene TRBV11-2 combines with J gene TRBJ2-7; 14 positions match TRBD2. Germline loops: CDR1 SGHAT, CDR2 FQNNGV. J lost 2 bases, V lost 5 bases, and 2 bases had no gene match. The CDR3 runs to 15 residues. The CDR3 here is CASSAGLAGAYEQYF. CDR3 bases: TGTGCCAGCAGCGCGGGACTAGCGGGAGCCTACGAGCAGTACTTC.

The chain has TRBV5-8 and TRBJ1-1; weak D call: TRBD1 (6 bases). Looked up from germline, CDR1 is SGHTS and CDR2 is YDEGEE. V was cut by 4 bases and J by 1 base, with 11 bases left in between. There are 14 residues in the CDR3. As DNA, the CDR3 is TGTGCCAGCAGCCCGGGACACCCGAACACTGAAGCTTTCTTT. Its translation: CASSPGHPNTEAFF.

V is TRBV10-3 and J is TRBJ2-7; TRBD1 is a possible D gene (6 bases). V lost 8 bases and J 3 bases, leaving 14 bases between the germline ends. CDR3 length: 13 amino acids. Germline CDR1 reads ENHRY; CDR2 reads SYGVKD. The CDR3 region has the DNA TGTGCCATCGGTCGGGACACCTTCTACGAGCAGTACTTC. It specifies CAIGRDTFYEQYF.

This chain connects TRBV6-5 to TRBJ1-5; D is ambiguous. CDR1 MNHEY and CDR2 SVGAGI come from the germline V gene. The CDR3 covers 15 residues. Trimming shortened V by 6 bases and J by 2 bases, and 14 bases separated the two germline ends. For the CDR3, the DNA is TGTGCCAGCAGCACGGGATTCTTTGGCAATCAGCCCCAGCATTTT. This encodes CASSTGFFGNQPQHF.

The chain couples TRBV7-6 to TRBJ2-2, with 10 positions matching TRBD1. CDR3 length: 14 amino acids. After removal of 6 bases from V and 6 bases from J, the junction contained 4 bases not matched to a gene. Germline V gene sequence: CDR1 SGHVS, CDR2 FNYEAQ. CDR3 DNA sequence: TGTGCCAGCAGTTCGGACAGGGGGGCCGGGGAGCTGTTTTTT. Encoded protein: CASSSDRGAGELFF.

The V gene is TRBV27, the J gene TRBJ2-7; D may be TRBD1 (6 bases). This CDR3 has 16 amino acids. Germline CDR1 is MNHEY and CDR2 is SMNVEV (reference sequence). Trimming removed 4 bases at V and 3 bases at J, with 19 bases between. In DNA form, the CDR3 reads TGTGCCAGCAGTTCTTACCGGGACACGGAAGGCTACGAGCAGTACTTC. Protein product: CASSSYRDTEGYEQYF.

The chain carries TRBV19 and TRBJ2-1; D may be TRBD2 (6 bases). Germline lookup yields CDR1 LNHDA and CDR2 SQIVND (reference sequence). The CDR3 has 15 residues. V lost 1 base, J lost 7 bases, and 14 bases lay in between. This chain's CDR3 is CASSIGGGIVNEQFF. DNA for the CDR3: TGTGCCAGTAGTATAGGGGGCGGGATCGTAAATGAGCAGTTCTTC. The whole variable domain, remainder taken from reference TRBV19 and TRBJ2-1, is DGGITQSPKYLFRKEGQNVTLSCEQNLNHDAMYWYRQDPGQGLRLIYYSQIVNDFQKGDIAEGYSVSREKKESFPLTVTSAQKNPTAFYLCASSIGGGIVNEQFFGPGTRLTVL.

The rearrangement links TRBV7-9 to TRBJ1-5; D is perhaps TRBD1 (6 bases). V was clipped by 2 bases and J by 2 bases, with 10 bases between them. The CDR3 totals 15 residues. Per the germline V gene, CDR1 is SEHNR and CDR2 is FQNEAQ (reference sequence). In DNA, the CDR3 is TGTGCCAGCAGCTTAATGGGGGCAGGCAATCAGCCCCAGCATTTT. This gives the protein CASSLMGAGNQPQHF.

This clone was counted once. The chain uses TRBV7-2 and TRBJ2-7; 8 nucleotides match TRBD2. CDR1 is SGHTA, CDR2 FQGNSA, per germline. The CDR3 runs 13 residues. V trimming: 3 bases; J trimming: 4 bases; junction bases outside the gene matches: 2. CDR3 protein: CASSFTSGYEQYF. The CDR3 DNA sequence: TGTGCCAGCAGCTTTACTAGCGGATACGAGCAGTACTTC.

CDR3 DNA: TGTGCCAGCTCACCACCGTGGCAGGGAGCAGCCGAGCAGTACTTC. This translates into CASSPPWQGAAEQYF. V and J are TRBV18 and TRBJ2-7; D tentatively fits TRBD1 or TRBD2 (5 bases each). CDR3 length: 15 residues. Trimming stripped 0 bases from V and 6 bases from J, with 15 bases between. Germline CDR1 reads KGHSH; CDR2 reads LQKENI. The full variable domain, with the rest looked up from reference TRBV18 and TRBJ2-7, is NAGVMQNPRHLVRRRGQEARLRCSPMKGHSHVYWYRQLPEEGLKFMVYLQKENIIDESGMPKERFSAEFPKEGPSILRIQQVVRGDSAAYFCASSPPWQGAAEQYFGPGTRLTVT.